The clone carrying this T cell receptor beta chain occurred many times. In building TCR beta libraries, iRepertoire HTBI primers were used together with Arm-PCR of CDR3 regions. Original data processing: Segment identification across samples yielded 60 or so TRBV and more than 11 TRBJ segments. TCRdb independently ran MiXCR on the multiplex PCR reads; one entry per CDR3 protein. For this entry, the V and J calls and clone size follow TCRdb and not the study's own pipeline. This table has over 350,000 distinct CDR3 sequences, 11% to 15% appearing once. This specimen comes from a study of regulatory T cells in long-lasting Graves disease. Time point here: newly diagnosed GD, antithyroid drugs for less than 3 months. PBMC RNA served as the TCR library source. The CDR3 extends over 13 amino acids. The V and J ends lost 2 bases and 6 bases respectively, with 9 bases between them. Germline CDR1 is MNHEY and CDR2 is SMNVEV (reference sequence).

This sample was also put to use in a study of T cells in Graves' hyperthyroidism and ophthalmopathy. That paper states: Stable Graves' hyperthyroidism meant no ophthalmopathy progression within 18 months. The hyperthyroidism was newly diagnosed and had lasted under 2 months; the patients were aged 18 to 65. Separating ophthalmopathy from stable hyperthyroidism was achieved by a 13 V-J model.

V is TRBV27 and J is TRBJ2-3; TRBD2 might be the D (5 bases). This specimen consisted of peripheral blood mononuclear cells (PBMCs), obtained at new diagnosis, from a patient treated with antithyroid drugs. The receptor was isolated from a woman in her forties or fifties with Graves disease. CDR3 protein: CASSLPGSDTQYF. For the CDR3, the DNA is TGTGCCAGCAGTTTACCGGGAAGCGATACGCAGTATTTT.